This T cell receptor beta chain was captured by sequencing in a study of blood T cell repertoires in COVID-19. Study summary: T cells, B-cell-depleted T cells, or PBMCs supplied cDNA or gDNA.

CDR3 size: 19 residues. J was trimmed by 4 bases and V by 3 bases; bases with no gene match: 17. Germline V gene lookup returns CDR1 KGHSH and CDR2 LQKENI. Original processing methods: Amplification from reference gene primers served as the basis for estimated nucleated cell counts. Here immunoSEQ multiplex PCR was the method, and the copy in TCRdb shows in-frame clones only, minus some. V and J calls and clone size follow that table, whereas D and trimming were derived from the DNA. The sample gives 200,000 or so clones, 88% of which show up once; roughly a sixth is in the top ten. The clonotype originates from a man between 50 and 59 years old with COVID-19, enrolled during active disease. The chain has TRBV18 and TRBJ1-2; TRBD1 matches at 10 bases. The sequencing input was peripheral blood. The DNA of the CDR3 is TGTGCCAGCTCACCGTGGAATCGGGACAGGGGCCTTTTTTTCTATGGCTACACCTTC. Protein product: CASSPWNRDRGLFFYGYTF.